What follows are 29 T cell receptor beta chains derived from one specimen sequenced in a study of blood T cell repertoires in COVID-19. Produced via immunoSEQ multiplex PCR; TCRdb's table is partial and in-frame only. The table records hundreds of thousands of clones, 75% to 90% of them present only once. The sequencing sample was made of PBMCs or T cells enriched from blood (not recorded which). The origin of the receptors is a man aged 30 to 39 who had recovered from COVID-19.

The rearrangement uses TRBV28 and TRBJ2-3; tentative D call: TRBD2 (5 bases). CDR1 is MDHEN and CDR2 is SYDVKM in the germline V gene. This CDR3 has 14 amino acids. Trimming shortened V by 3 bases and J by 4 bases, and 11 bases separated the two germline ends. In DNA form, the CDR3 reads TGTGCCAGCAGTTTGCTGTCTAGCTCAGATACGCAGTATTTT. It codes for CASSLLSSSDTQYF.

This sequence joins TRBV7-9 and TRBJ2-7; TRBD1 might be the D (5 bases). V shed 7 bases and J shed 1 base, with 14 bases lying between them. Germline values: CDR1 SEHNR, CDR2 FQNEAQ (reference sequence). This CDR3 region has 14 residues. CDR3 in amino acids: CASNNLQVSYEQYF. CDR3 bases: TGTGCCAGCAACAACCTACAGGTTTCCTACGAGCAGTACTTC.

Only one count was recorded for this clone. The chain has TRBV5-6 and TRBJ1-2; 7 positions match TRBD1. The CDR3 length is 17 residues. Germline CDR1 SGHDT, CDR2 YYEEEE. Losses at the gene ends were 4 bases for V and 2 bases for J; bases not matched to a gene: 14. CDR3 residues: CASSLPHPGQTNYGYTF. The CDR3 region has the DNA TGTGCCAGCAGCCTACCACACCCGGGACAGACCAACTATGGCTACACCTTC.

This clone was observed once. This chain joins TRBV7-8 and TRBJ1-1; 10 positions match TRBD1. CDR1 and CDR2 from the germline V gene are SGHVS and FQNEAQ. The CDR3 is made up of 16 amino acids. V lost 4 bases to trimming and J lost 0 bases; unmatched junction nucleotides: 5. The CDR3 loop reads CASSSTGGWVNTEAFF. The CDR3 DNA sequence: TGTGCCAGCAGCTCGACAGGGGGCTGGGTGAACACTGAAGCTTTCTTT.

A few counts support this clone. The chain employs TRBV7-9 and TRBJ1-1, with 7 positions matching TRBD1. The germline V gene encodes CDR1 SEHNR and CDR2 FQNEAQ (reference sequence). The CDR3 contains 14 residues. V dropped 4 bases and J dropped 5; count of bases not matched to a gene: 7. The CDR3 DNA reads as TGTGCCAGCAGCTCCCAGGGGGGTGGAACTGAAGCTTTCTTT. Amino acids: CASSSQGGGTEAFF.

The genes are TRBV3-1 (or the pseudogene TRBV3-2) and TRBJ1-1, with 7 bases identical to TRBD1. There are 16 residues in the CDR3. The ends lost 4 bases at V and 1 base at J; junction bases unmatched: 9. Germline CDR1 LGHDT, CDR2 YNNKEL (reference sequence). The CDR3 DNA is TGTGCCAGCAGCCGTACCGGGACAGTACAGAACACTGAAGCTTTCTTT. Amino acid sequence: CASSRTGTVQNTEAFF.

With regard to this clone: Relative to the germline gene, one junction end is altered; a read error may explain this. The chain employs TRBV11-3 and TRBJ2-1; D is possibly TRBD1 (6 bases). Per the germline V gene, CDR1 is SGHNT and CDR2 is YENEEA. The CDR3 has 13 amino acids. CDR3 DNA sequence: TGTGCCAGCAGCCTAGACAGGTACAATGAGCAGTTCTTC. It specifies CASSLDRYNEQFF.

The J gene is TRBJ2-1, the V gene TRBV12-5, with D possibly matching TRBD1 (5 bases). Trimming stripped 7 bases from V and 4 bases from J, with 8 bases between. CDR1 LGHNT and CDR2 FRNRAP come from the germline V gene. The CDR3 extends over 12 amino acids. The CDR3 nucleotides read TGTGCTAGTGAGCGACAGTACAATGAGCAGTTCTTC. Protein: CASERQYNEQFF.

This clone was seen a single time. CDR3 nucleotide sequence: TGCGCCAGCAGCCGGGGGGGCGCGGAAGATACGCAGTATTTT. As protein: CASSRGGAEDTQYF. V and J are TRBV5-1 and TRBJ2-3; 8 nucleotides agree with TRBD2. The germline V gene has CDR1 SGHRS and CDR2 YFSETQ. With 4 bases clipped from V and 5 bases from J, the junction kept 6 bases outside the gene matches. The CDR3 loop spans 14 amino acids.

In the case of this clone: At the DNA level, this CDR3 is encoded by other sequences in the same sample as well. The gene calls are TRBV18 and TRBJ1-1, with a tentative D call TRBD1 (5 bases). The CDR3 extends over 14 amino acids. Germline-derived CDR1 and CDR2 are KGHSH and LQKENI. Trimming pared 3 bases from V and 3 bases from J, leaving 11 bases between. CDR3 coding DNA: TGTGCCAGCTCACCTCAGGGTGGGGACACTGAAGCTTTCTTT. It translates to CASSPQGGDTEAFF.

The chain links TRBV3-1 (or the pseudogene TRBV3-2) to TRBJ2-1; D remains unclear. CDR1 is LGHDT, CDR2 YNNKEL, per germline (reference sequence). The germline V and J ends were trimmed by 4 bases and 8 bases, with 12 bases remaining between them. This CDR3 spans 13 amino acids. CDR3 sequence (DNA): TGTGCCAGCAGCCGCTCGAGGCGACATGAGCAGTTCTTC. Its protein is CASSRSRRHEQFF.

V gene TRBV15 combines with J gene TRBJ1-1; D not resolved. Germline V gene sequence: CDR1 LNHNV, CDR2 YYDKDF (reference sequence). Trimming took 5 bases from V and 1 from J, leaving 20 bases between them. This CDR3 has 17 residues. The CDR3: CATSLPNLLATNTEAFF. The CDR3 DNA is TGTGCCACCAGCTTACCAAATCTCCTGGCCACGAACACTGAAGCTTTCTTT.

The chain has TRBV4-1 and TRBJ2-2, with D tentatively TRBD1 (6 bases). Trimming removed 4 bases at V and 5 bases at J, with 14 bases between. Looked up from germline, CDR1 is MGHRA and CDR2 is YSYEKL. The CDR3 has 15 amino acids. DNA for the CDR3: TGCGCCAGCAGCCTCATAACAGGGAGAACCGGGGAGCTGTTTTTT. Its translation: CASSLITGRTGELFF.

This rearrangement joins TRBV24-1 to TRBJ2-1; no reliable D call. With 3 bases removed from V and 7 bases from J, the gap between germline ends came to 9 bases. Per the germline V gene, CDR1 is KGHDR and CDR2 is SFDVKD. The CDR3 has 13 amino acids. In nucleotides, the CDR3 is TGTGCCACCAGTGATACGACTCCGAATGAGCAGTTCTTC. Its protein product is CATSDTTPNEQFF.

The rearrangement uses TRBV12-3 or TRBV12-4 and TRBJ2-5; TRBD2 matches at 8 bases. V lost 10 bases, J lost 7 bases, and 8 bases stayed unmatched. CDR3 length: 12 amino acids. The CDR3: CAIRRSGGTQYF. The CDR3 DNA sequence: TGTGCCATTCGGCGGAGCGGGGGGACCCAGTACTTC.

V gene TRBV18 combines with J gene TRBJ2-1; 7 nucleotides agree with TRBD2. The CDR3 sequence is 15 residues long. Looked up from germline, CDR1 is KGHSH and CDR2 is LQKENI. With 5 bases clipped from V and 3 bases from J, the junction kept 7 bases outside the gene matches. The CDR3 DNA reads as TGTGCCAGCTCAACCTTAACGGGAGGCTACAATGAGCAGTTCTTC. Translated: CASSTLTGGYNEQFF.

Points on this clone: At the DNA level, this CDR3 is encoded by other sequences in the same sample as well. The rearrangement uses TRBV28 and TRBJ1-1, with D unclear. The V end was cut by 1 base, the J end by 5 bases, with 8 bases between. Per germline, CDR1 MDHEN and CDR2 SYDVKM. This CDR3 is built from 13 residues. CDR3 protein: CASSLSGGTEAFF. DNA of the CDR3: TGTGCCAGCAGTTTATCCGGAGGGACTGAAGCTTTCTTT.

V gene TRBV28 combines with J gene TRBJ1-5; no clear D. The V and J ends lost 6 bases and 4 bases respectively, with 4 bases between them. The CDR3 length is 11 residues. The germline CDR1 and CDR2 sequences are MDHEN and SYDVKM. The CDR3 DNA sequence: TGTGCCAGCAGCGTTAATCAGCCCCAGCATTTT. It specifies CASSVNQPQHF. The full variable domain, completed using reference TRBV28 and TRBJ1-5, is DVKVTQSSRYLVKRTGEKVFLECVQDMDHENMFWYRQDPGLGLRLIYFSYDVKMKEKGDIPEGYSVSREKKERFSLILESASTNQTSMYLCASSVNQPQHFGDGTRLSIL.

V and J are TRBV30 and TRBJ2-7, with D possibly matching TRBD1 (6 bases). This CDR3 spans 11 amino acids. Per germline, CDR1 GTSNPN and CDR2 SVGIG (reference sequence). Trimming took off 4 bases at V and 2 bases at J, with 6 bases between the two ends. CDR3 amino acids: CAWTGAYEQYF. The CDR3 bases are TGTGCCTGGACAGGGGCCTACGAGCAGTACTTC. Full variable domain (rest looked up from reference TRBV30 and TRBJ2-7): SQTIHQWPATLVQPVGSPLSLECTVEGTSNPNLYWYRQAAGRGLQLLFYSVGIGQISSEVPQNLSASRPQDRQFILSSKKLLLSDSGFYLCAWTGAYEQYFGPGTRLTVT.

V is TRBV7-5 and J is TRBJ2-7; TRBD2, the table's D call, was not compared with the DNA. TRBV7-5 represents a pseudogene. The CDR3 has 16 amino acids. CDR3 residues: CVRSPRMGLAEYEQYF. CDR3 in DNA: TGTGTCAGAAGCCCCCGTATGGGACTAGCGGAATACGAGCAGTACTTC.

The chain joins TRBV11-3 to TRBJ2-7; no clear D. The germline CDR1 and CDR2 sequences are SGHNT and YENEEA. V dropped 1 base and J dropped 3 bases, with 7 bases sitting between them. The CDR3 extends over 13 amino acids. This chain's CDR3 is CASSLGRYYEQYF. The CDR3 coding sequence is TGTGCCAGCAGCTTAGGCAGGTACTACGAGCAGTACTTC.

This clone was counted a few times. The sample has other DNA sequences that encode this CDR3 too. The J gene is TRBJ2-2, the V gene TRBV7-9; possible D gene TRBD1, 5 bases. Germline V gives CDR1 SEHNR, CDR2 FQNEAQ (reference sequence). Trimming cost V 5 bases and J 5 bases, with 9 bases left between them. The CDR3 totals 13 residues. The CDR3 DNA is TGTGCCAGCAGCCTGCAGGGAACCGGGGAGCTGTTTTTT. This sequence encodes CASSLQGTGELFF. Supplemented by reference TRBV7-9 and TRBJ2-2, the full variable domain reads DTGVSQNPRHKITKRGQNVTFRCDPISEHNRLYWYRQTLGQGPEFLTYFQNEAQLEKSRLLSDRFSAERPKGSFSTLEIQRTEQGDSAMYLCASSLQGTGELFFGEGSRLTVL.

The V and J genes are TRBV18 and TRBJ2-3; maybe TRBD2 (5 bases). The CDR3 length is 14 residues. Trimming shortened V by 3 bases and J by 0 bases, and 7 bases separated the two germline ends. From germline, CDR1 is KGHSH and CDR2 LQKENI. As DNA, the CDR3 is TGTGCCAGCTCACCGGGAGTTAGCACAGATACGCAGTATTTT. Its protein product is CASSPGVSTDTQYF.

As regards this clone: Other DNA sequences in the sample encode the same CDR3. The CDR3 reads CASSIGGRGETQYF. The CDR3 nucleotides read TGTGCCAGTAGTATAGGTGGGAGGGGGGAGACCCAGTACTTC. The V call is TRBV19, the J call TRBJ2-5; D may be TRBD2 (7 bases). There are 14 residues in the CDR3. Germline V gives CDR1 LNHDA, CDR2 SQIVND (reference sequence). The V end was cut by 1 base, the J end by 5 bases, with 11 bases between.

The chain links TRBV3-1 (or the pseudogene TRBV3-2) to TRBJ2-1, with 8 bases matching TRBD2. Per germline, CDR1 LGHDT and CDR2 YNNKEL (reference sequence). CDR3 length: 13 residues. Trimming at V came to 8 bases and at J to 4 bases, leaving 4 bases not matched to a gene. The CDR3: CASGPSGYNEQFF. The CDR3 DNA reads as TGTGCCAGCGGGCCTAGCGGGTACAATGAGCAGTTCTTC.

The chain uses TRBV5-1 and TRBJ2-7, with 9 nucleotides matching TRBD1. With V trimmed by 0 bases and J by 1 base, 8 bases remained unmatched. The CDR3 is made up of 17 amino acids. Germline CDR1 SGHRS, CDR2 YFSETQ. Here the CDR3 DNA reads TGCGCCAGCAGCTTGGGCCCACCGGGACAGGGTTCCTACGAGCAGTACTTC. Amino acids: CASSLGPPGQGSYEQYF.

V and J are TRBV28 and TRBJ2-1; 10 bases fit TRBD2. V was clipped by 3 bases and J by 0 bases; unmatched bases: 8. This CDR3 region has 18 residues. Germline V gives CDR1 MDHEN, CDR2 SYDVKM. The CDR3 DNA reads as TGTGCCAGCAGTTTGCTAGCTAGCGGGGGACCCTCCTACAATGAGCAGTTCTTC. It specifies CASSLLASGGPSYNEQFF.

The chain recombines TRBV5-1 with TRBJ1-1, with D possibly being TRBD1 (5 bases). This CDR3 contains 15 residues. Germline CDR1 SGHRS, CDR2 YFSETQ. The V end was cut by 0 bases, the J end by 2 bases, with 11 bases between. CDR3 sequence: CASSLDRGLNTEAFF. The CDR3 nucleotides are TGCGCCAGCAGCTTGGATAGGGGCCTAAACACTGAAGCTTTCTTT.

The V call is TRBV28, the J call TRBJ2-2; D not resolved. The CDR3 runs 13 residues. Germline V gene lookup returns CDR1 MDHEN and CDR2 SYDVKM. Trimming cost V 4 bases and J 1 base, with 4 bases left between them. The CDR3 loop reads CASSYGNTGELFF. The CDR3, as DNA: TGTGCCAGCAGTTACGGGAACACCGGGGAGCTGTTTTTT.